The clone carrying this TCR beta chain was seen a single time. The sample belongs to a study of blood T cell repertoires in COVID-19. At the level of the study: T cells, B-cell-depleted T cells, or PBMCs supplied cDNA or gDNA.

CDR1 and CDR2 (germline): SEHNR, FQNEAQ (reference sequence). The CDR3 sequence is 15 residues long. With 1 base clipped from V and 3 bases from J, the junction kept 5 bases outside the gene matches. Original analysis: Using reference gene primer amplification, nucleated cell counts were estimated. Profiling relied on immunoSEQ multiplex PCR, and the TCRdb table lists in-frame clones only, not all of them. V, J and clone size reflect that table, while D and trimming were determined from the DNA. The profile shows a few hundred thousand clones, about 87% of them singletons. The sample taken for sequencing was peripheral blood. The clonotype was recovered from a man aged 55-75 years who had recovered from COVID-19. The V call is TRBV7-9, the J call TRBJ2-7; 8 bases map to TRBD2. The CDR3 here is CASSLGISGVYEQYF. The CDR3 DNA reads as TGTGCCAGCAGCTTAGGCATTAGCGGGGTCTACGAGCAGTACTTC.